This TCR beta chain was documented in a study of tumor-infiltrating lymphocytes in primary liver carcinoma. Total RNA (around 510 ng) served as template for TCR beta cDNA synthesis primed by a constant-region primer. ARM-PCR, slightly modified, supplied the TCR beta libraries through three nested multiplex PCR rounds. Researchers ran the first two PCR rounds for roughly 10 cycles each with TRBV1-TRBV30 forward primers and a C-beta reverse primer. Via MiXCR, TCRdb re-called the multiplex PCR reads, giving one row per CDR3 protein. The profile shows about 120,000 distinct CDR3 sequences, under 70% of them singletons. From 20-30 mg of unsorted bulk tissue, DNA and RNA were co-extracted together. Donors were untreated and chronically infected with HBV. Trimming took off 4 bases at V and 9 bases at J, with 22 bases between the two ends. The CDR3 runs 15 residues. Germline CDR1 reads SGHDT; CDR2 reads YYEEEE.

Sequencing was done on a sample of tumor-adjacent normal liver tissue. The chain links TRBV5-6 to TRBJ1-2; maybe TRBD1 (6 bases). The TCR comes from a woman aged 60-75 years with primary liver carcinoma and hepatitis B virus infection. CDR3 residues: CASSPSAGGSYSYTF. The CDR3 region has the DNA TGTGCCAGCAGCCCCTCGGCGGGGGGCTCATATAGCTACACCTTC.